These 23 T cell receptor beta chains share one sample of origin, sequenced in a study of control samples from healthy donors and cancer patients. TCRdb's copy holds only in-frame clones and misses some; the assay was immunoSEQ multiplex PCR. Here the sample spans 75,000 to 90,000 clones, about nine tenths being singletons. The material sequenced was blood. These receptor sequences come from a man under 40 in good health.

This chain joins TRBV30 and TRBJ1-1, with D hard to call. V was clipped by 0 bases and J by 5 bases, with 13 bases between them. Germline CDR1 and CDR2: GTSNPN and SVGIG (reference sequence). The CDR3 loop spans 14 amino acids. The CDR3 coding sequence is TGTGCCTGGAGTGTAAAATTTGGAGGAACTGAAGCTTTCTTT. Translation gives CAWSVKFGGTEAFF.

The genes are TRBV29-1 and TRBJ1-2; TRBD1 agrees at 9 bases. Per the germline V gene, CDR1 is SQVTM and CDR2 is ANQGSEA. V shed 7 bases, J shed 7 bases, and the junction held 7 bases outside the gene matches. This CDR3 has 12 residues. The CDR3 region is CSGGTGRIGYTF. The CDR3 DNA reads TGCAGCGGGGGGACAGGGCGTATTGGCTACACCTTC.

As DNA, the CDR3 is TGTGCCAGCAGTCCCGGGGGAGGGGGCGGACCTGAAGCTTTCTTT. The encoded protein is CASSPGGGGGPEAFF. V usage is TRBV27 and J usage is TRBJ1-1; TRBD1 aligns across 7 bases. Germline assignment: CDR1 MNHEY and CDR2 SMNVEV (reference sequence). The CDR3 runs 15 residues. V lost 5 bases and J lost 6; bases outside the gene matches: 12.

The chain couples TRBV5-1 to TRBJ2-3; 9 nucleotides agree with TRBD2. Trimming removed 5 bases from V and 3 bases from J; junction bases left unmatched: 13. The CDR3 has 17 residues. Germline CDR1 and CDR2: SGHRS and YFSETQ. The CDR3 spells CASSPHAGGRATDTQYF. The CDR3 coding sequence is TGCGCCAGCAGTCCCCATGCGGGGGGGCGAGCAACAGATACGCAGTATTTT.

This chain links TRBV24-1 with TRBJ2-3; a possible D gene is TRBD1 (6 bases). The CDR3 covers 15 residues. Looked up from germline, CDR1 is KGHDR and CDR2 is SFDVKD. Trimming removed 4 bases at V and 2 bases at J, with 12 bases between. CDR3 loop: CATSESGGTTDTQYF. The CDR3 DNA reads TGTGCCACCAGTGAAAGTGGGGGCACCACAGATACGCAGTATTTT.

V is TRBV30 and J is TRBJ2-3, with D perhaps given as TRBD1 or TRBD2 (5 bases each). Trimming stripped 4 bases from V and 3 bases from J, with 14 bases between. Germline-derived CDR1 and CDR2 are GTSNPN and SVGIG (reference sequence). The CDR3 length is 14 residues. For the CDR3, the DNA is TGTGCCTGGAAATTGGGGGACCTGACAGATACGCAGTATTTT. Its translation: CAWKLGDLTDTQYF.

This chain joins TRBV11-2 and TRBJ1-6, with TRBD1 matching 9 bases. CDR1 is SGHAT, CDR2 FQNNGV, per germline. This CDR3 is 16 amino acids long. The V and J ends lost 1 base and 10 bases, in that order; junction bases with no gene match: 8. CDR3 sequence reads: CASSLVGTGRGSPLHF. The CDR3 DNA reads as TGTGCCAGCAGCTTAGTCGGGACAGGGAGAGGCTCACCCCTCCACTTT. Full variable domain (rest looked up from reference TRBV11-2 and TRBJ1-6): EAGVAQSPRYKIIEKRQSVAFWCNPISGHATLYWYQQILGQGPKLLIQFQNNGVVDDSQLPKDRFSAERLKGVDSTLKIQPAKLEDSAVYLCASSLVGTGRGSPLHFGNGTRLTVT.

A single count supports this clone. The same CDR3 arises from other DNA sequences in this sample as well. CDR3 sequence (DNA): TGTGCCACCAGGGCAGGGAACACTGAAGCTTTCTTT. Encoded protein: CATRAGNTEAFF. V and J are TRBV24-1 and TRBJ1-1; D is undetermined. V was pared by 7 bases and J by 1 base, with 6 bases between. Germline assignment: CDR1 KGHDR and CDR2 SFDVKD. The CDR3 sequence is 12 residues long.

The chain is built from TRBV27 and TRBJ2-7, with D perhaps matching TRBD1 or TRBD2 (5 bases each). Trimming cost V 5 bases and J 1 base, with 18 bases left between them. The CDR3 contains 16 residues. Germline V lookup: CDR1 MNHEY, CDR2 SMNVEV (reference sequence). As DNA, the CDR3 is TGTGCCAGCAGTCCAACCGGGACGGCCCTTTCCTACGAGCAGTACTTC. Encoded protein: CASSPTGTALSYEQYF.

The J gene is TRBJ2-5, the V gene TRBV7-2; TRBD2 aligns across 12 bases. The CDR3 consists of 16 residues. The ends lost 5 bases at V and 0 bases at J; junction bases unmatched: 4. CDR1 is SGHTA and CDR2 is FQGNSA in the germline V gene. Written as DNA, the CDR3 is TGTGCCAGCAGCAAAACTAGCGGGGGGTACCAAGAGACCCAGTACTTC. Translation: CASSKTSGGYQETQYF.

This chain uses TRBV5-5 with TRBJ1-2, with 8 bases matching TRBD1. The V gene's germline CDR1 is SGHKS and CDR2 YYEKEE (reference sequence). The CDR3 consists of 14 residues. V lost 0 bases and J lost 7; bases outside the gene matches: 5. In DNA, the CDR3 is TGTGCCAGCAGCTTGGGCCAGGGGGCGAGTGGCTACACCTTC. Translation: CASSLGQGASGYTF.

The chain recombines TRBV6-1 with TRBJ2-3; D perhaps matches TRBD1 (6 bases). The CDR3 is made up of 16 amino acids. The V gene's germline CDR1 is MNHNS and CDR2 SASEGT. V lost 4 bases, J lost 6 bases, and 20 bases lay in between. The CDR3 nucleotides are TGTGCCAGCAGTGCATTACGGGACACTCTTTGGGATACGCAGTATTTT. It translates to CASSALRDTLWDTQYF.

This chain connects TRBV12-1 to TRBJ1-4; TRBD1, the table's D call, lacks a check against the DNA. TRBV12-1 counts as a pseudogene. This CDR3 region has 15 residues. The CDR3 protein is CASRLYSSSNEKLFF. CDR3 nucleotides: TGTGCCAGCCGCCTATACAGCTCCTCAAATGAAAAACTGTTTTTT.

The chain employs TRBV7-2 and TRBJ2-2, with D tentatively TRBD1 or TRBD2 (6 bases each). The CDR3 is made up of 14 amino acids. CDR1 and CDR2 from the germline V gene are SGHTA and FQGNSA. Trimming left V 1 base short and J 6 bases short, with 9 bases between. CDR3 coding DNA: TGTGCCAGCAGCTTAGAGGGGGGATCCGGGGAGCTGTTTTTT. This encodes CASSLEGGSGELFF.

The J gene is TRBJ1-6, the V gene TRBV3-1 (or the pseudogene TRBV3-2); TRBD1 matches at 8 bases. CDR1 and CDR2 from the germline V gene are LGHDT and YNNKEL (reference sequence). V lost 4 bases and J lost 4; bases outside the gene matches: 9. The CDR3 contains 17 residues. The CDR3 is CASSPRQGSLYNSPLHF. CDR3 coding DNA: TGTGCCAGCAGCCCCCGACAGGGGTCCCTATATAATTCACCCCTCCACTTT.

This chain's CDR3 is CASSLVTSGGETQYF. CDR3 nucleotides: TGTGCCAGCAGCTTAGTCACTAGCGGGGGAGAGACCCAGTACTTC. The chain links TRBV7-2 to TRBJ2-5; 11 nucleotides align to TRBD2. V lost 1 base and J lost 4; bases outside the gene matches: 2. This CDR3 is 15 amino acids long. From germline, CDR1 is SGHTA and CDR2 FQGNSA.

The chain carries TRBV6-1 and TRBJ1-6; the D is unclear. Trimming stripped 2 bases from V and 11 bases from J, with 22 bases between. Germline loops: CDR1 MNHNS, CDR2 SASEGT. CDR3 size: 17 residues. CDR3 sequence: CASSELGFRGSSAPLHF. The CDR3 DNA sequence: TGTGCCAGCAGTGAACTCGGGTTTCGGGGATCTAGTGCACCCCTCCACTTT.

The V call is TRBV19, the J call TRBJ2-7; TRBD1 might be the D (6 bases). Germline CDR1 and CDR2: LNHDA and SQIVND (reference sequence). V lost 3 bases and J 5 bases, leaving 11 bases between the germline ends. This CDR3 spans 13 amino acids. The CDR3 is CASSILDRHEQYV. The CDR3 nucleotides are TGTGCCAGTAGTATCCTGGACAGACACGAGCAGTACGTC.

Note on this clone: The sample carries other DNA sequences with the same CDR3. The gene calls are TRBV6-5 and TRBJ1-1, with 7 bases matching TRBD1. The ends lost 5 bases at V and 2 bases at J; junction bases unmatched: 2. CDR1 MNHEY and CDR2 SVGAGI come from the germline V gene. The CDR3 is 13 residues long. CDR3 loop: CASSRDSNTEAFF. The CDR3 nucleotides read TGTGCCAGCAGTCGGGACAGTAACACTGAAGCTTTCTTT.

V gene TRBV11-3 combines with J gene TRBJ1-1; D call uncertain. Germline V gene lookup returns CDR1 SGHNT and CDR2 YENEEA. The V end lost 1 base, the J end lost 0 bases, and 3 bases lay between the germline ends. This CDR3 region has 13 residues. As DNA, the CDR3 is TGTGCCAGCAGCTTAGGTATGAACACTGAAGCTTTCTTT. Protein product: CASSLGMNTEAFF.

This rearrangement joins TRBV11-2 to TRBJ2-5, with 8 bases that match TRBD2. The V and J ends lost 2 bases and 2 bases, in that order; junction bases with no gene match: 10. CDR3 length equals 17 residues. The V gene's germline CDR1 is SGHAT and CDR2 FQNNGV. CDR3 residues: CASSLNGAGALQETQYF. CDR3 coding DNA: TGTGCCAGCAGCTTAAACGGAGCGGGGGCCTTACAAGAGACCCAGTACTTC.

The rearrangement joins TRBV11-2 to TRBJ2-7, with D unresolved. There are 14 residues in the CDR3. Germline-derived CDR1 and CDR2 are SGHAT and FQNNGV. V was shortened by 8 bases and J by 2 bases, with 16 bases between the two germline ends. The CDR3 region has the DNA TGTGCCAGCCTCCGTAGGTGGGTGGCCTACGAGCAGTACTTC. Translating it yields CASLRRWVAYEQYF.

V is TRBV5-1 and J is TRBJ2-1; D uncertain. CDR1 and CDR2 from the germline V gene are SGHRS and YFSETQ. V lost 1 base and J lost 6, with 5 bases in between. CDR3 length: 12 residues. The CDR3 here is CASSLFANEQFF. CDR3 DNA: TGCGCCAGCAGCTTGTTTGCCAATGAGCAGTTCTTC.